The entry that follows covers one T cell receptor beta chain sequence. There are a few counts of this clonotype. The antigen it binds to is not known. No qualities accompany the bases; no much larger clone lies one base away. Sequencing took place on an Illumina HiSeq 1500. The raw public data were reprocessed by TCRdb itself: fastp quality trimming at Q25, MiXCR clonotype calling, in-frame beta chains only. Here each entry gathers all rows of one CDR3 protein and keeps the most common genes and DNA. For this sample there are some 800,000 distinct CDR3 sequences; about 30% appear just once. Of the sample, roughly 12% falls within the top ten clones. These data originate in a study of T cell repertoires in cytomegalovirus infection (dated by TCRdb to about 2019). Study-wide context: Recently identified HLA-C-restricted CMV epitopes, whose presentation resists viral immunomodulation, were targeted by peptide stimulations together with well-studied HLA-B-restricted epitopes. Donor HLA type was relevant to the analysis, because carriage of CMV infection together with the matching HLA type was indicated by public TCR beta signatures.

Study-wide conclusions, independent of this receptor: In both this cohort and an independent roughly 350-donor cohort, the cumulative frequency of public TCR beta family members distinguished carriers of CMV infection plus the relevant HLA type. The ex vivo response was dominated by HLA-C-restricted CMV-specific TCR beta clonotypes, which also provided the single most frequent clonotype in two of eight donors.

The sample's treatment or condition label, in plain terms: in vitro stimulation with specific CMV peptide epitopes to enrich CMV-specific T cells. Source: cultured CD8+ T cells from PBMCs, taken from culture after CMV antigen stimulation. The sequence was collected from a human donor in good health (CMV status not recorded). Some clones in this sample may be carry-over from other donors' samples.

This receptor has the CDR3 CASGLRQGNEQFF. In nucleotide form, the sequence is TGTGCCAGTGGTTTACGACAGGGGAATGAGCAGTTCTTC. The receptor chain draws on TRBV19 and TRBJ2-1; 8 middle bases align to TRBD1. Trimmed from V: 8 bases; trimmed from J: 7 bases; junction bases lacking a gene match: 7. From cysteine to phenylalanine, the CDR3 is 13 amino acids long. The entry retains the CDR3 DNA only, 39 bases that are in frame from base 1. Per the germline V gene (reference sequence), LNHDA is the CDR1 and SQIVND is the CDR2.